This TCR beta chain stems from a study of identical twins. Findings and limits, study-wide: Cord blood beta clonotypes present at high abundance carried fewer insertions; no such pattern appeared in memory repertoires. Cross-sectional statistics, not tracking of the same donors, supported the conclusions.

A universal primer binding site was introduced by template switching. The final cDNA contained unique molecular identifiers. TCRdb re-analysed the 5' RACE reads in MiXCR, keeping a single row per CDR3 protein. The sample consists of 400,000 to 550,000 distinct CDR3 sequences, 20% to 25% of them appearing once. This clonotype was counted many times. What it binds is unknown. The CDR3 contains 16 residues. Germline V gene lookup returns CDR1 DFQATT and CDR2 SNEGSKA (reference sequence). V was clipped by 0 bases and J by 0 bases; unmatched bases: 4. The same sample was also used in a study of T cells expressing NK-cell markers. This second report adds: A range of roughly 1.0-8% of CD8+ T cells consisted of dominant NKG2C+ clonotypes in a handful of donors.

V is TRBV20-1 and J is TRBJ2-3, with 9 positions matching TRBD2. This TCR was sampled from a woman aged 18-29 years in good health. Sequencing was done on a sample of CD4+ T cells sorted from blood. The CDR3 is CSARDWLAGSTDTQYF. The CDR3 DNA reads as TGCAGTGCTAGAGATTGGCTAGCGGGGAGCACAGATACGCAGTATTTT.